The sequence of this TCR beta chain was determined in a study of immune evolution from preneoplasia to lung adenocarcinoma. V was shortened by 4 bases and J by 7 bases, with 8 bases between the two germline ends. The CDR3 consists of 12 residues. CDR1 is SGHDT and CDR2 is YYEEEE in the germline V gene. The data were produced by immunoSEQ multiplex PCR, yet TCRdb's version contains in-frame clones alone and is incomplete. The sample includes roughly 21,000 clones, around three quarters of them seen just once. The chain has TRBV5-6 and TRBJ1-4, with D hard to call. The receptor's source is a person between 55 and 69 years old with lung adenocarcinoma. Specimen: FFPE invasive lung adenocarcinoma tissue. CDR3 region: CASSNLGEKLFF. The CDR3 region has the DNA TGTGCCAGCAGCAACCTGGGTGAAAAACTGTTTTTT.